This T cell receptor beta chain was observed in a study of early T cells in non-severe SARS-CoV-2 infection. Study context: Sequencing input comprised bulk RNA from unsorted whole blood; chain pairing was not available.

There are many counts of this clonotype. Germline CDR1 PRHDT, CDR2 FYEKMQ (reference sequence). V gave up 0 bases and J gave up 5 bases, with 1 base separating them. This CDR3 spans 11 amino acids. TCRdb itself ran the 5' RACE reads through MiXCR, one entry per CDR3 protein. The table lists some 45,000 distinct CDR3 sequences, 3% to 4% of them singletons. Material: whole blood. V gene TRBV13 combines with J gene TRBJ1-2; D remains unclear. This clonotype was sampled from an adult who was a healthcare worker with PCR-confirmed SARS-CoV-2 infection or an uninfected control (not recorded which). CDR3 sequence (DNA): TGTGCCAGCAGCTTAGGGTATGGCTACACCTTC. It encodes CASSLGYGYTF.